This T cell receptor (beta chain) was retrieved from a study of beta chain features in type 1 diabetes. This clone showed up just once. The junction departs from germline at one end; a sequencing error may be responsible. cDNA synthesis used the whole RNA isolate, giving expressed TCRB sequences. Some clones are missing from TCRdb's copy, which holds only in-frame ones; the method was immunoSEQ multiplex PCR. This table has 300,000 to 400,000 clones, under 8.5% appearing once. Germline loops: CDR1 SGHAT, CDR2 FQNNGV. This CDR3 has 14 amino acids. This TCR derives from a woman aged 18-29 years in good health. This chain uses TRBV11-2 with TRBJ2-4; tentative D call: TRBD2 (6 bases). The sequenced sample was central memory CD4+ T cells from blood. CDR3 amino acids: CASSQVAGRDIQYF. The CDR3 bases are TGCGCCAGCAGCCAAGTGGCGGGAAGGGACATTCAGTACTTC.